This T cell receptor beta chain stems from a study of cytomegalovirus exposure and HLA in healthy donors (dated by TCRdb to the late 2010s). About the investigation overall: In an earlier analysis of roughly 590 of the donors, 276 Gb of sequence data and approximately 120 million unique TCR beta sequences from 180 million or so T cells were reported. Approximately 310 gigabases of sequencing data and some 85 million unique TCR sequences were included in an early release covering roughly 600 HLA-typed donors. Among the 398 genotyped donors, approximately 81% belonged to the genetic ancestry cluster associated with self-reported Caucasian donors. The study aimed to test whether cataloging public T cell receptors could reveal signatures of past pathogen exposure. The study profiled the T cell repertoires of under 850 subjects by immunosequencing and related them to cytomegalovirus serostatus. Along with the approximately 700-subject first cohort, a separate validation cohort of over a hundred different subjects was used. High-throughput TCR immunosequencing, statistical association of individual TCRs with disease status, and machine learning were combined to predict cytomegalovirus infection status. A later analysis re-examined previously published TCR beta repertoires from 500 to 700 donors and added high-resolution HLA genotyping to investigate patterns of TCR occurrence. Rather than using new phenotypic data, the later analysis identified candidate immune exposures from TCR beta sequences and from how often those sequences occurred across donors. An earlier analysis of approximately 500 of the donors applied high-throughput TCR beta sequencing to assess whether each TCR beta V gene segment acted as functional or pseudogenic. Donor age, sex, ethnicity and CMV serostatus were compiled together with the repertoire data. A later genetic analysis used genome-wide SNP genotypes for about 65% of the roughly 700 donors, treating that subset as a discovery cohort. Every discovery cohort repertoire had been produced on one sequencing platform. Class I and class II HLA loci were covered by the typing at four-digit resolution. Typing coverage varied by locus: about 629-630 donors for A, B, C, DRB1 and DQB1; 522 for DQA1; over 600 for DPA1; roughly 470 for DPB1. Four to six DR-DQ haplotypes were handled as single units for association and clustering, since linkage in the cohort was strong. On average, around 240,000 unique TCR beta nucleotide sequences were sequenced per donor among 300 to 500 genotyped donors of the cohort, with about 19% of those sequences being non-productive.

The trim is 0 bases for V and 6 bases for J, with a gap of 4 bases between the germline ends. Looking up the germline V gene yields CDR1 ENHRY and CDR2 SYGVKD. The CDR3 numbers 12 residues from cysteine through phenylalanine. Solely the CDR3 DNA is kept, with 36 bases framed from the first base. The cohort consisted of more than 650 healthy bone marrow donors. At the time of sampling, every cohort member was nominally healthy, though immune exposures that went unrecorded were likely present. The donor tested CMV seronegative, placing the donor among the 352 seronegative members of the cohort. A peripheral blood sample was provided by each donor, and peripheral blood mononuclear cells were used for TCR beta sequencing. Genomic DNA was extracted from the blood cell samples with the Qiagen DNeasy Blood Extraction Kit. Libraries were built with the immunoSEQ multiplex PCR assay. A mixture of 60 forward primers for TCR Vbeta segments and 13 reverse primers for TCR Jbeta segments was used in the multiplex PCR. The CDR3 region of rearranged TCR beta genes was amplified from genomic DNA with a multiplex PCR assay. The amplified TCR beta libraries were sequenced on the Illumina HiSeq System as 87-base-pair reads. In the source study's methods: A later analysis counted around 72 million unique TCR beta chains across the 666 repertoires, and some 11 million of these chains were shared by at least two donors. A nearest-neighbor algorithm error-corrected the raw reads and collapsed the reads into unique sequences, merging closely related sequences to remove PCR and sequencing errors. V, D and J gene segments were assigned by aligning CDR3 sequences to IMGT reference sequences. For a sequence to be retained, at least a six-nucleotide match to both a V gene segment and a J gene segment was required. A rearrangement was called productive if the CDR3 had no stop codons and remained in frame with V and J, and every other rearrangement was called non-productive. CDR3 was defined according to IMGT convention as the region running from the second conserved V-encoded cysteine to the conserved J-encoded phenylalanine. In an earlier analysis of around 540 of the donors, sequences lacking an unambiguous match to a single V gene segment were excluded. An earlier analysis of approximately 590 of the donors classified V segments as functional when productive rearrangements were above 56.7% and as segregating when the standard deviation between donors was above 5%. A statistical classification framework was developed to diagnose cytomegalovirus status using the catalog of TCR beta chain sequences. In a later analysis, V and J genes were assigned by comparing TCR nucleotide sequences against IMGT/GENE-DB human TR gene sequences. Using the TCRdist pipeline, a later analysis assigned CDR3 sequences along with most-parsimonious VDJ recombination scenarios. In a later analysis, each TCR beta chain was defined by its CDR3 amino acid sequence together with its V-gene family, and reads without a unique V-gene family were excluded. As a way to deal with suspected cross-contamination and a sequencing artifact, a later analysis dropped approximately 590 nucleotide sequences that were highly shared and had low generation probability. In a later analysis, a clonal expansion index was calculated for each public chain from normalized within-repertoire ranks of inferred template counts. In a later analysis, generation probabilities were computed using a VDJ recombination model fitted to out-of-frame rearrangements, and the results were checked against IGoR. Hypergeometric tests were used in a later analysis to score TCR-TCR, TCR-HLA and TCR-CMV co-occurrence, with a repertoire-size bias correction applied to the TCR pairs. To estimate false discovery rates, a later analysis permuted the HLA or CMV assignments 20 times. In a later analysis, co-occurring TCRs were grouped using DBSCAN, with TCRdist sequence similarity added in when clustering inside HLA-allele-positive subsets. For co-occurrence clustering, repertoires with fewer than 30,000 or more than 120,000 public chains were excluded, along with 5 or 6 repertoires with anomalous nucleotide sharing. Held by TCRdb, this immuneACCESS table contains in-frame sequences only and omits some clones. Under half of the omission traces to an unresolved V gene where checked; the cause of the rest is unknown. V, J and clone size derive from that table, while D and trimming were established from the DNA sequence. A total of around 170,000 clones appear in this sample, almost 85% of them only once. Jointly, the top ten make up 0.35% to 0.45% of the sample.

On this clone: No cognate antigen has been identified for it. The sample holds no much larger clone one base away, and base qualities are not on file.

Points the paper makes about the study in general: Correlated functional status among segregating V segments might be attributable to linkage disequilibrium, but an unknown experimental factor could not be ruled out. According to the authors, the approach could potentially be generalized to other disease states and immunological phenotypes. An association between a missense DCLRE1C variant and V-gene and J-gene trimming of TCR beta chains was found in a later genetic analysis and replicated in an independent cohort. In vitro tests confirmed that a few of the cytomegalovirus-associated TCR beta chains recognize cytomegalovirus antigens. Some IMGT-functional V segments, including TRBV6-2 and TRBV6-3, could not be distinguished by the 87-base-pair reads and were therefore excluded. The classifier was reported to diagnose cytomegalovirus status with high specificity and sensitivity in both the original and validation cohorts. CMV serostatus was the only immune exposure information available for the cohort. In an earlier analysis of about 550 of the donors, most TCR beta V segments were observed in productive rearrangements about 87% or about 30% of the time, broadly matching IMGT annotations. A group of highly shared sequence variants was considered likely to be a technical artifact of the sequencing pipeline. When HLA alleles, especially DR and DQ, strongly co-occurred, attributing TCR associations to individual alleles was difficult. At a false discovery rate of 0.05, a later analysis linked approximately 18,000 TCR beta sequences to specific HLA alleles. According to a later analysis, parvovirus B19, influenza, CMV and Epstein-Barr virus appeared linked to several top co-occurrence clusters. Compared with the approximately 600-donor mean, donors in an Asian-associated ancestry cluster had fewer N-insertions in productive TCRs, according to a later genetic analysis. The cohort was sequenced for TCR beta chains only, and without alpha or paired-chain data the features that could be detected were limited. Roughly uniform sequencing depth across donors was assumed in presence/absence analyses, although this assumption may not hold. Approximately 18 rarely observed V segments, including chromosome 9 orphons, were excluded from the earlier analysis of a few hundred of the donors because counts were too low. According to a later analysis, most CMV-associated TCR beta chains appeared to be HLA-restricted, and the HLA associations seemed to be driven largely by CMV exposure. In a later analysis, HLA-associated TCR beta chains were found to be more clonally expanded and to have lower generation probabilities than equally common non-associated chains. In a later analysis, TCR association rates were found to vary across HLA loci, with the most associated TCRs seen for DRB1 alleles and the fewest for HLA-C alleles. A further reported finding was that TCR beta sequences accurately predicted the HLA-A and HLA-B alleles for most subjects in the first cohort. Most TCR sequences were observed very rarely across donors, whereas some public TCRs were present in many individuals. The study gave a list of more than 150 TCR beta chains associated with cytomegalovirus. Because HLA typing was missing for some donors at each locus, association tests included only the typed subset.

The chain employs TRBV10-3 and TRBJ2-3; the D gene identity is not certain. The material sequenced was PBMCs. The clonotype was recovered from a boy aged 2 to 9 in good health and CMV-seronegative. DNA sequence: TGTGCCATCAGTGAGTCCGGGGATACGCAGTATTTT. Translation gives CAISESGDTQYF.